These 9 T cell receptor beta chains were all obtained from the same sample, sequenced in a study of cytomegalovirus exposure and HLA in healthy donors. 13 Jbeta primers and 60 Vbeta primers were used for the PCR. Measured with immunoSEQ multiplex PCR; TCRdb has only the in-frame clones, and not every one. The sample consists of about 150,000 clones, 70% of them appearing once. The sample consisted of PBMCs. The receptors derive from a woman aged 60-75 years in good health and CMV-seropositive.

The rearrangement uses TRBV6-1 and TRBJ2-7; D is unresolved. CDR1 MNHNS and CDR2 SASEGT come from the germline V gene. This CDR3 spans 14 amino acids. V was cut by 6 bases and J by 3 bases, with 15 bases left in between. The CDR3 region is CASRLEILVYEQYF. The CDR3 region has the DNA TGTGCCAGCAGACTCGAGATCCTAGTCTACGAGCAGTACTTC.

The chain carries TRBV2 and TRBJ2-3, with 14 nucleotides matching TRBD2. The V gene end was trimmed by 6 bases and the J gene end by 4 bases; junction bases not matched to a gene: 9. Germline V CDR1 and CDR2: SNHLY, FYNNEI. The CDR3 is 17 amino acids. CDR3 residues: CASSVGTSGRGSDTQYF. CDR3 bases: TGTGCCAGCAGCGTCGGGACTAGCGGGAGAGGGTCAGATACGCAGTATTTT.

The genes are TRBV6-6 and TRBJ2-5; 7 bases line up with TRBD2. From germline, CDR1 is MNHNY and CDR2 SVGAGI (reference sequence). CDR3 size: 14 residues. V dropped 6 bases and J dropped 4; count of bases not matched to a gene: 8. This CDR3 reads CASRSQGGRETQYF. In DNA form, the CDR3 reads TGTGCCAGCAGGTCCCAGGGAGGGCGAGAGACCCAGTACTTC.

The chain is built from TRBV28 and TRBJ1-2; D may be TRBD1 (5 bases). The CDR3 runs to 13 residues. Germline CDR1 is MDHEN and CDR2 is SYDVKM. Trimming shortened V by 4 bases and J by 4 bases, and 10 bases separated the two germline ends. CDR3 sequence reads: CASSSGPLYGYTF. CDR3 DNA: TGTGCCAGCAGTTCAGGGCCCCTCTATGGCTACACCTTC.

This chain uses TRBV19 with TRBJ1-4; D possibly corresponds to TRBD1 (6 bases). CDR3 size: 14 residues. Trimming shortened V by 6 bases and J by 7 bases, and 15 bases separated the two germline ends. Germline V gene sequence: CDR1 LNHDA, CDR2 SQIVND (reference sequence). CDR3 residues: CASRQGPGGEKLFF. The CDR3 region has the DNA TGTGCCAGTAGGCAGGGGCCTGGAGGTGAAAAACTGTTTTTT.

This CDR3 is CASRADSLNYGYTF. CDR3 DNA sequence: TGCGCCAGCAGGGCGGACAGCTTGAACTATGGCTACACCTTC. V is TRBV5-1 and J is TRBJ1-2; TRBD1 is a possible D gene (6 bases). CDR1 is SGHRS, CDR2 YFSETQ, per germline. This CDR3 has 14 residues. Trimming left V 5 bases short and J 2 bases short, with 13 bases between. The whole variable domain, filled in from reference TRBV5-1 and TRBJ1-2, reads KAGVTQTPRYLIKTRGQQVTLSCSPISGHRSVSWYQQTPGQGLQFLFEYFSETQRNKGNFPGRFSGRQFSNSRSEMNVSTLELGDSALYLCASRADSLNYGYTFGSGTRLTVV.

The chain uses TRBV19 and TRBJ1-4, with a weak D call TRBD1 (6 bases). V lost 8 bases to trimming and J lost 0 bases, with 7 bases between them. CDR1 is LNHDA and CDR2 is SQIVND in the germline V gene (reference sequence). The CDR3 runs 13 residues. The CDR3 nucleotides are TGTGCCAGTCAGGGGTCAACTAATGAAAAACTGTTTTTT. Residues: CASQGSTNEKLFF.

V and J are TRBV7-8 and TRBJ2-7; the match to TRBD1 covers 7 bases. This CDR3 has 13 residues. The germline CDR1 and CDR2 sequences are SGHVS and FQNEAQ. V trimming: 5 bases; J trimming: 7 bases; junction bases outside the gene matches: 8. This CDR3 is CASSIMTGSEQYF. The DNA for the CDR3 is TGTGCCAGCAGCATTATGACAGGGTCTGAGCAGTACTTC.

The table lists this clone with a few counts. This sequence joins TRBV10-1 and TRBJ2-3; D might be TRBD2 (6 bases). The V and J ends lost 6 bases and 3 bases respectively, with 10 bases between them. This CDR3 contains 13 residues. Germline CDR1 is WNHNN and CDR2 is SYGVQD (reference sequence). This chain's CDR3 is CASSGRGTDTQYF. The CDR3 DNA follows: TGCGCCAGCAGCGGACGGGGGACAGATACGCAGTATTTT.